This paragraph reports one T cell receptor beta chain. This sample is drawn from a study of T cell changes during pregnancy in multiple sclerosis. Method: immunoSEQ multiplex PCR; TCRdb's copy keeps in-frame clones and lacks some. This sample has some 40,000 clones, with approximately 90% found just once. The CDR3 covers 18 residues. Germline V gives CDR1 SGHDT, CDR2 YYEEEE. Trimming took 4 bases from V and 3 from J; bases not matched to a gene: 15. The source is a female donor with multiple sclerosis, enrolled in a pregnancy study. J is TRBJ1-5 and V is TRBV5-6, with TRBD1 matching over 8 bases. The sample here was CD4+ T cells from peripheral blood mononuclear cells, taken in the third trimester of pregnancy. The CDR3 sequence is CASSLRVSGTGDNQPQHF. The CDR3, as DNA: TGTGCCAGCAGCCTCCGGGTAAGCGGGACAGGAGACAATCAGCCCCAGCATTTT.